These 19 T cell receptor beta chains came from one sample sequenced in a study of control samples from healthy donors and cancer patients. Measured with immunoSEQ multiplex PCR; TCRdb has only the in-frame clones, and not every one. The data hold about 120,000 clones, with around 89% observed a single time. The sequenced sample consisted of blood. The receptors originated from a man between 35 and 55 years old in good health.

Many counts were recorded for this clone. This chain connects TRBV24-1 to TRBJ2-2; 8 bases agree with TRBD1. J lost 3 bases, V lost 4 bases, and 15 bases had no gene match. The CDR3 spans 19 residues. Per germline, CDR1 KGHDR and CDR2 SFDVKD. The CDR3 sequence: CATSEYDPVRTGYTGELFF. As DNA, the CDR3 is TGTGCCACCAGTGAATACGACCCGGTTCGGACAGGGTACACCGGGGAGCTGTTTTTT.

The genes are TRBV4-1 and TRBJ2-2; 7 bases align to TRBD1. The V segment lost 4 bases and the J segment 6 bases; nucleotides outside the gene matches: 14. This CDR3 contains 17 residues. The V gene's germline CDR1 is MGHRA and CDR2 YSYEKL. CDR3 coding DNA: TGCGCCAGCAGCCCCAGAGGGGTAGGACAGGAGGCCGGGGAGCTGTTTTTT. Its protein product is CASSPRGVGQEAGELFF.

V gene TRBV29-1 combines with J gene TRBJ2-2; D may be TRBD1 (5 bases). The CDR3 runs to 14 residues. The V gene lost 0 bases and the J gene lost 4 bases, with 9 bases spanning the gap. Looked up from germline, CDR1 is SQVTM and CDR2 is ANQGSEA. CDR3 in amino acids: CSVEEGRVTGELFF. In nucleotides, the CDR3 is TGCAGCGTTGAAGAAGGCAGGGTCACCGGGGAGCTGTTTTTT.

This clone was observed a few times. The chain has TRBV11-3 and TRBJ2-3; D might be TRBD2 (5 bases). Germline lookup yields CDR1 SGHNT and CDR2 YENEEA. Trimming cost V 5 bases and J 2 bases, with 14 bases left between them. The CDR3 has 15 residues. CDR3: CASSPDDYNTDTQYF. DNA for the CDR3: TGTGCCAGCAGCCCCGATGACTACAACACAGATACGCAGTATTTT. Full variable domain (remainder filled in from reference TRBV11-3 and TRBJ2-3): EAGVVQSPRYKIIEKKQPVAFWCNPISGHNTLYWYLQNLGQGPELLIRYENEEAVDDSQLPKDRFSAERLKGVDSTLKIQPAELGDSAVYLCASSPDDYNTDTQYFGPGTRLTVL.

This chain connects TRBV19 to TRBJ1-5, with a tentative D call TRBD1 (5 bases). Trimming cost V 3 bases and J 3 bases, with 12 bases left between them. Per germline, CDR1 LNHDA and CDR2 SQIVND (reference sequence). This CDR3 is 15 amino acids long. CDR3 sequence (DNA): TGTGCCAGTAGTATGTCGGGACCGCTCAATCAGCCCCAGCATTTT. Amino acids: CASSMSGPLNQPQHF.

This clone was counted a single time. This chain connects TRBV7-9 to TRBJ2-7; weak D call: TRBD2 (6 bases). CDR3 size: 14 residues. From germline, CDR1 is SEHNR and CDR2 FQNEAQ (reference sequence). V gave up 0 bases and J gave up 5 bases, with 11 bases separating them. The DNA for the CDR3 is TGTGCCAGCAGCTTAGCGGGGGGATTAGACGAGCAGTACTTC. It encodes CASSLAGGLDEQYF.

V usage is TRBV4-1 and J usage is TRBJ1-1; no clear D. The V gene lost 4 bases and the J gene lost 0 bases, with 27 bases spanning the gap. Germline V gene data show CDR1 as MGHRA and CDR2 as YSYEKL. The CDR3 sequence is 20 residues long. For the CDR3, the DNA is TGCGCCAGCAGCCCCTTACTGTACCCCACCCTCTCCAACATGAACACTGAAGCTTTCTTT. This encodes CASSPLLYPTLSNMNTEAFF.

V gene TRBV7-2 combines with J gene TRBJ2-4; 7 positions match TRBD1. CDR1 and CDR2 from the germline V gene are SGHTA and FQGNSA. After removal of 4 bases from V and 8 bases from J, the junction contained 17 bases not matched to a gene. This CDR3 region has 17 residues. In nucleotides, the CDR3 is TGTGCCAGCAGCTCCACCTTGTGGGCCAGGGGGAAACACATTCAGTACTTC. Residues: CASSSTLWARGKHIQYF.

The chain links TRBV9 to TRBJ2-3; TRBD2 might be the D (7 bases). With 4 bases removed from V and 3 bases from J, the gap between germline ends came to 12 bases. CDR3 length equals 14 residues. From germline, CDR1 is SGDLS and CDR2 YYNGEE. CDR3: CASSKGGLTDTQYF. CDR3 nucleotides: TGTGCCAGCAGCAAGGGGGGGTTAACAGATACGCAGTATTTT. Complete variable domain (other parts from reference TRBV9 and TRBJ2-3): DSGVTQTPKHLITATGQRVTLRCSPRSGDLSVYWYQQSLDQGLQFLIQYYNGEERAKGNILERFSAQQFPDLHSELNLSSLELGDSALYFCASSKGGLTDTQYFGPGTRLTVL.

The chain has TRBV5-1 and TRBJ2-1; the match to TRBD2 covers 10 bases. This CDR3 comprises 15 residues. Germline CDR1 SGHRS, CDR2 YFSETQ. Trimming took 4 bases from V and 5 from J; bases not matched to a gene: 6. The CDR3 DNA reads as TGCGCCAGCAGCCTACAGCGGGGGGGAAACAATGAGCAGTTCTTC. Translated, it gives CASSLQRGGNNEQFF.

The V and J genes are TRBV30 and TRBJ1-1; D call uncertain. Per the germline V gene, CDR1 is GTSNPN and CDR2 is SVGIG (reference sequence). The V end lost 7 bases, the J end lost 0 bases, and 18 bases lay between the germline ends. The CDR3 length is 15 residues. Here the CDR3 reads CAYTSQTNMNTEAFF. In DNA form, the CDR3 reads TGTGCCTACACAAGCCAGACTAACATGAACACTGAAGCTTTCTTT.

V gene TRBV7-2 combines with J gene TRBJ2-1, with D unclear. Germline V CDR1 and CDR2: SGHTA, FQGNSA. The CDR3 runs 14 residues. Trimming stripped 4 bases from V and 7 bases from J, with 14 bases between. This CDR3 is CASSSPDGSNEQFF. Here the CDR3 DNA reads TGTGCCAGCAGCTCCCCCGATGGATCTAATGAGCAGTTCTTC.

The chain couples TRBV7-2 to TRBJ2-3; D is ambiguous. Deletions cut 1 base from V and 1 base from J, with 9 bases between. The germline CDR1 and CDR2 sequences are SGHTA and FQGNSA. The CDR3 extends over 15 amino acids. The CDR3 DNA is TGTGCCAGCAGCTTAGATGGGAAAGGCACAGATACGCAGTATTTT. It yields the protein CASSLDGKGTDTQYF. Looking up the rest from reference TRBV7-2 and TRBJ2-3 gives the full variable domain: GAGVSQSPSNKVTEKGKDVELRCDPISGHTALYWYRQSLGQGLEFLIYFQGNSAPDKSGLPSDRFSAERTGGSVSTLTIQRTQQEDSAVYLCASSLDGKGTDTQYFGPGTRLTVL.

The gene calls are TRBV2 and TRBJ1-5, with D possibly matching TRBD1 (5 bases). The CDR3 loop spans 17 amino acids. The germline CDR1 and CDR2 sequences are SNHLY and FYNNEI. V lost 3 bases to trimming and J lost 0 bases, with 15 bases between them. In DNA form, the CDR3 reads TGTGCCAGCAGTGACCTCAGAGGGGTATATAGCAATCAGCCCCAGCATTTT. Protein sequence: CASSDLRGVYSNQPQHF.

The gene calls are TRBV24-1 and TRBJ2-3; D uncertain. The germline V and J ends were trimmed by 5 bases and 6 bases, with 11 bases remaining between them. The CDR3 is 13 residues long. Germline loops: CDR1 KGHDR, CDR2 SFDVKD. The DNA of the CDR3 is TGTGCCACCAGTGTTAACGACCGGGATACGCAGTATTTT. It specifies CATSVNDRDTQYF.

V gene TRBV12-3 or TRBV12-4 combines with J gene TRBJ1-2; D is perhaps TRBD1 (6 bases). Trimming shortened V by 3 bases and J by 4 bases, and 9 bases separated the two germline ends. The CDR3 is made up of 13 amino acids. The CDR3 DNA reads TGTGCCAGCAGTTTTGGGGGCGGCTATGGCTACACCTTC. Its protein is CASSFGGGYGYTF.

The rearrangement uses TRBV7-3 and TRBJ1-1; D ambiguous. Germline loops: CDR1 SGHTA, CDR2 FQGTGA. The CDR3 consists of 13 residues. V gave up 3 bases and J gave up 1 base, with 6 bases separating them. CDR3 coding DNA: TGTGCCAGCAGCTTTTTATGGAACACTGAAGCTTTCTTT. This codes for CASSFLWNTEAFF.

The chain has TRBV7-2 and TRBJ1-2; D remains unclear. The germline V gene has CDR1 SGHTA and CDR2 FQGNSA. This CDR3 contains 13 residues. V gave up 5 bases and J gave up 7 bases, with 14 bases separating them. The CDR3 coding sequence is TGTGCCAGCAGCCGGGCGGGGATGCCTGGCTACACCTTC. Amino acid sequence: CASSRAGMPGYTF.

The CDR3 bases are TGCGCCAGCAGCCAAGGGGAGGTTTTTAGGGGAGCTTTCTTT. This encodes CASSQGEVFRGAFF. The chain links TRBV4-1 to TRBJ1-1; possibly TRBD1 for D (5 bases). V was trimmed by 1 base and J by 10 bases, leaving 16 bases between them. CDR1 is MGHRA, CDR2 YSYEKL, per germline. The CDR3 is 14 residues long.